The clone carrying this TCR beta chain came up many times. Antigen specificity is unknown. The CDR3 runs to 11 residues. V was shortened by 1 base and J by 15 bases, with 10 bases between the two germline ends. Germline lookup yields CDR1 SGHTA and CDR2 FQGNSA. The data originate from a study of blood T cells in healthy people across ages. Study results and limitations: Expanded clonotype shifts may have been confounded, as the donors had an unknown CMV status. Compared with aged donors, long-lived donors showed fewer expanded clones, suggesting selection.

A minimum of 5 micrograms of total RNA was extracted per sample. Alongside a J-beta primer mix, a sample-barcoded 5' primer served in a second PCR lasting roughly 6 to 12 cycles. Through a template-switch adaptor with 12 random nucleotides, each cDNA molecule received a tag. TCRdb independently ran MiXCR on the 5' RACE reads; one entry per CDR3 protein. The data show about 650,000 distinct CDR3 sequences, with 32% seen just once and over 15% held by the top ten. The sequence was collected from a woman of 80 years or more in good health. Input material: blood. The chain joins TRBV7-2 to TRBJ2-1, with D perhaps TRBD2 (5 bases). The CDR3 sequence: CASSLVLALFF. CDR3 nucleotides: TGTGCCAGCAGCTTAGTCCTAGCTCTGTTCTTC.